The text below deals with one TCR beta chain. Its antigen is still unknown. Different DNA sequences within this sample yield the same CDR3. Germline V CDR1 and CDR2: MNHEY, SMNVEV (reference sequence). V was pared by 4 bases and J by 7 bases, with 5 bases between. The CDR3 is 11 residues long. This specimen belongs to a study of cytomegalovirus exposure and HLA in healthy donors. The data were produced by immunoSEQ multiplex PCR, yet TCRdb's version contains in-frame clones alone and is incomplete. Of hundreds of thousands of clones in the sample, about 90% were seen once. Study-level findings and limits: The study labeled 164 TCR beta chains cytomegalovirus-associated.

The J gene is TRBJ2-1, the V gene TRBV27, with D hard to call. The material sequenced was PBMCs. This clonotype was obtained from a man in his late teens or twenties in good health and CMV-seropositive. CDR3 residues: CASSSTNEQFF. The CDR3 DNA follows: TGTGCCAGCAGTTCCACGAATGAGCAGTTCTTC.